This T cell receptor beta chain was obtained from a study of cytomegalovirus exposure and HLA in healthy donors (dated by TCRdb to about 2017). About the full investigation: According to an earlier analysis of several hundred of the donors, 150 million to 200 million T cells yielded over 100 million unique TCR beta sequences and less than 300 Gb of sequence data. An early release covering more than 500 HLA-typed donors comprised approximately 300 gigabases of sequencing data and around 86 million unique TCR sequences. Of the roughly 400 genotyped donors, roughly 80% fell in the genetic ancestry cluster associated with self-reported Caucasian donors. The study aimed to test whether signatures of past pathogen exposure could be identified by cataloging public T cell receptors. The study used immunosequencing to profile the T cell repertoires of approximately 630 subjects and linked those repertoires to cytomegalovirus serostatus. Besides the first cohort of more than 650 subjects, a separate validation cohort made up of over a hundred different subjects was used. To predict cytomegalovirus infection status, the study combined high-throughput TCR immunosequencing, statistical association of individual TCRs with disease status, and machine learning. A later analysis re-analyzed previously published TCR beta repertoires from 600 to 850 donors and added high-resolution HLA genotyping to study TCR occurrence patterns. Rather than using new phenotypic data, the later analysis identified candidate immune exposures from TCR beta sequences and from how often those sequences occurred across donors. In an earlier analysis of 587 of the donors, high-throughput TCR beta sequencing was used to judge whether each TCR beta V gene segment behaved as functional or pseudogenic. Alongside the repertoire data, information on donor age, sex, ethnicity and CMV serostatus was compiled. Genome-wide SNP genotypes for about 65% of the roughly 670 donors were used in a later genetic analysis, which treated that subset as a discovery cohort. All discovery cohort repertoires had been generated using a single sequencing platform. HLA typing covered class I and class II loci at four-digit resolution. The number of donors typed differed by locus, with roughly 620-640 for A, B, C, DRB1 and DQB1, about 500 for DQA1, 606 for DPA1, and approximately 470 for DPB1. Four or five DR-DQ haplotypes were handled as single units for association and clustering, since linkage in the cohort was strong. Among over 350 genotyped donors of the cohort, an average of approximately 250,000 unique TCR beta nucleotide sequences were sequenced per donor, around 20% of them non-productive.

In total, about 650 healthy bone marrow donors made up the cohort. At the time of sampling, every cohort member was nominally healthy, though immune exposures that went unrecorded were likely present. The donor tested CMV seropositive and was one of the 289 seropositive cohort members. A peripheral blood sample was collected from each donor, and TCR beta sequencing was performed on peripheral blood mononuclear cells. Genomic DNA was extracted from the blood cell samples with the Qiagen DNeasy Blood Extraction Kit. On the study overall, not on this receptor specifically: Cytomegalovirus status was reported to be diagnosed by the classifier with high specificity and sensitivity in both the original and validation cohorts. Linkage disequilibrium might explain the correlated functional status among segregating V segments, but an unknown experimental factor could not be excluded. A total of 150 or so TCR beta chains were listed by the study as associated with cytomegalovirus. A later analysis reported that several top co-occurrence clusters appeared linked to parvovirus B19, influenza, CMV and Epstein-Barr virus. In a later genetic analysis, a missense DCLRE1C variant was associated with V-gene and J-gene trimming of TCR beta chains, and the association was replicated in an independent cohort. Roughly uniform sequencing depth across donors was assumed in presence/absence analyses, although this assumption may not hold. Because HLA typing was unavailable for some donors at each locus, only the typed subset was used in association tests. Because counts were too low, about 15 rarely observed V segments, including chromosome 9 orphons, were left out of the earlier analysis of 500 to 750 of the donors. A group of highly shared sequence variants was considered likely to be a technical artifact of the sequencing pipeline. Immune exposure information for the cohort was limited to CMV serostatus. According to a later genetic analysis, donors in an Asian-associated ancestry cluster had fewer N-insertions in productive TCRs than the approximately 630-donor mean. Across donors, most TCR sequences were observed very rarely, whereas some public TCRs were present in many individuals. When HLA alleles, especially DR and DQ, strongly co-occurred, attributing TCR associations to individual alleles was difficult. In an earlier analysis of around 600 of the donors, most TCR beta V segments were observed in productive rearrangements about 90% or about 30% of the time, broadly matching IMGT annotations. The cohort was sequenced for TCR beta chains only, and without alpha or paired-chain data the features that could be detected were limited. At a false discovery rate of 0.05, a later analysis linked around 15,000 TCR beta sequences to specific HLA alleles. Three of the identified cytomegalovirus-associated TCR beta chains were confirmed in vitro to be specific for cytomegalovirus antigens. Some IMGT-functional V segments, including TRBV6-2 and TRBV6-3, could not be distinguished by the 87-base-pair reads and were therefore excluded. According to a later analysis, most CMV-associated TCR beta chains appeared to be HLA-restricted, and the HLA associations seemed to be driven largely by CMV exposure. According to a later analysis, TCR association rates differed among HLA loci, with DRB1 alleles showing the most associated TCRs and HLA-C alleles showing the fewest. A further reported finding was that TCR beta sequences accurately predicted the HLA-A and HLA-B alleles for most subjects in the first cohort. The authors suggested that the approach could potentially be generalized to other disease states and immunological phenotypes. In a later analysis, HLA-associated TCR beta chains were found to be more clonally expanded and to have lower generation probabilities than equally common non-associated chains.

About this clone: Its antigen is unknown. No much larger clonotype is one base removed from it; base qualities were not supplied. The identical CDR3 is also encoded by other nucleotide sequences in the sample.

CDR1 and CDR2 are read off the germline V gene as MNHNS and SASEGT. For this chain, trimming is 6 bases at the V end and 5 bases at the J end, and the number of junction bases without a gene match is 5. Its CDR3 holds 13 amino acids, cysteine through phenylalanine. The entry retains the CDR3 DNA only, 39 bases that are in frame from base 1. Library preparation used the immunoSEQ multiplex PCR assay. The multiplex PCR relied on a mix of 60 forward primers for TCR Vbeta segments and 13 reverse primers for TCR Jbeta segments. The CDR3 region of rearranged TCR beta genes was amplified from genomic DNA with a multiplex PCR assay. The Illumina HiSeq System was used to sequence the amplified TCR beta libraries as 87-base-pair reads. The source study handled its data this way. Across the 700 or so repertoires, a later analysis counted 75 million to 90 million unique TCR beta chains, some 11 million of which were shared by at least two donors. A nearest-neighbor algorithm error-corrected the raw reads and collapsed the reads into unique sequences, merging closely related sequences to remove PCR and sequencing errors. V, D and J gene segments were assigned by aligning CDR3 sequences to IMGT reference sequences. Each retained sequence needed at least a six-nucleotide match to both a V gene segment and a J gene segment. Rearrangements were classified as productive when the CDR3 lacked stop codons and remained in frame with V and J, and all other rearrangements were classified as non-productive. Following IMGT convention, CDR3 was defined as the stretch from the second conserved V-encoded cysteine to the conserved J-encoded phenylalanine. Sequences without an unambiguous match to a single V gene segment were excluded from the earlier analysis of about 600 of the donors. In an earlier analysis of more than 500 of the donors, a V segment was called functional when productive rearrangements were above 56.7%, and segregating when the standard deviation between donors exceeded 5%. To diagnose cytomegalovirus status from the catalog of TCR beta chain sequences, a statistical classification framework was built. A later analysis assigned V and J genes by comparing TCR nucleotide sequences with IMGT/GENE-DB human TR gene sequences. Using the TCRdist pipeline, a later analysis assigned CDR3 sequences along with most-parsimonious VDJ recombination scenarios. In a later analysis, each TCR beta chain was defined by its CDR3 amino acid sequence together with its V-gene family, and reads without a unique V-gene family were excluded. In a later analysis, 500 to 650 highly shared, low-generation-probability nucleotide sequences were removed to address suspected cross-contamination and a sequencing artifact. In a later analysis, a clonal expansion index for each public chain was calculated from normalized within-repertoire ranks of inferred template counts. Generation probabilities in a later analysis came from a VDJ recombination model fitted to out-of-frame rearrangements, and those results were checked against IGoR. In a later analysis, TCR-TCR, TCR-HLA and TCR-CMV co-occurrence was scored with hypergeometric tests, and a repertoire-size bias correction was applied to TCR pairs. In a later analysis, false discovery rates were estimated by permuting HLA or CMV assignments 20 times. A later analysis grouped co-occurring TCRs with DBSCAN, adding TCRdist sequence similarity when clustering within HLA-allele-positive subsets. Co-occurrence clustering excluded repertoires with fewer than 30,000 or more than 120,000 public chains, plus five with anomalous nucleotide sharing. Drawn from immuneACCESS, this table holds only the in-frame rearrangements with V and J called that TCRdb kept. Clones are partly lost; checked studies trace under half to an unresolved V gene and leave the rest unexplained. Clone size and V and J calls were adopted from that table, with D and trimming inferred from the DNA. This sample comprises some 160,000 clones, 75% to 85% of them detected only once. Under 8% of the sample lies in the top ten.

This receptor was taken from a man aged 45-65 years in good health and CMV-seropositive. The V gene is TRBV6-1 and the J gene is TRBJ1-2; TRBD1 aligns with 8 central bases. The sample taken for sequencing was PBMCs. The nucleotides are TGTGCCAGCAGCGCAGGACAGGGATATGGCTACACCTTC. Translated, this is CASSAGQGYGYTF.